Below, one T cell receptor beta chain is given with its context. Its antigen is not identified. This entry comes from a study of cytomegalovirus exposure and HLA in healthy donors. Losses at the gene ends were 5 bases for V and 0 bases for J; bases not matched to a gene: 10. The length of the CDR3 is 17 residues. Germline V gene data show CDR1 as SGHVS and CDR2 as FQNEAQ. The primer mix had 60 Vbeta and 13 Jbeta primers. Profiled with immunoSEQ multiplex PCR; TCRdb holds only in-frame clones, not every one. The repertoire holds a few hundred thousand clones, with around four fifths as singletons. Study-level findings and limits: Earlier findings revealed that most TCR beta V segments proved productive either about 90% or about 30% of the time.

The sample comprised PBMCs. The sequence came from a woman aged 50 to 60 in good health and CMV-seropositive. The rearrangement uses TRBV7-8 and TRBJ1-5, with 7 bases that match TRBD1. CDR3 DNA sequence: TGTGCCAGCAGCCGACTGGGACAGTACTATAGCAATCAGCCCCAGCATTTT. This encodes CASSRLGQYYSNQPQHF.